One sample yielded the 25 T cell receptor beta chains listed below, sequenced in a study of cytomegalovirus exposure and HLA in healthy donors. Vbeta (60) and Jbeta (13) primers were used in the PCR. Sequenced by immunoSEQ multiplex PCR; TCRdb stores in-frame clones only, minus some. The table includes 55,000 to 80,000 clones, over 75% detected once. What was sequenced was PBMCs. These receptors all come from a man between 35 and 55 years old in good health and CMV-seronegative.

This chain links TRBV4-1 with TRBJ2-1, with D perhaps TRBD2 (6 bases). The length of the CDR3 is 17 residues. CDR1 and CDR2 (germline): MGHRA, YSYEKL. Trimming pared 1 base from V and 4 bases from J, leaving 17 bases between. The CDR3 region is CASSQVTGVGGYNEQFF. The CDR3 DNA follows: TGCGCCAGCAGCCAAGTTACGGGGGTGGGGGGTTACAATGAGCAGTTCTTC.

The CDR3 is CASSPGGSDYSGNTIYF. The CDR3 nucleotides are TGTGCCAGCAGCCCAGGTGGGTCCGACTACTCTGGAAACACCATATATTTT. The V call is TRBV9, the J call TRBJ1-3; no definite D call. CDR3 length: 17 amino acids. Trimming took off 4 bases at V and 0 bases at J, with 17 bases between the two ends. Germline values: CDR1 SGDLS, CDR2 YYNGEE.

The DNA of the CDR3 is TGTGCCAGCAGTGGTCAGACTGTTTCCCAGTACTTC. Residues: CASSGQTVSQYF. The rearrangement joins TRBV6-1 to TRBJ2-5; D is unresolved. The ends were cut back, 4 bases at V and 9 bases at J, with 12 bases in the middle. The CDR3 runs 12 residues. The V gene's germline CDR1 is MNHNS and CDR2 SASEGT.

J is TRBJ1-5 and V is TRBV27; possible D gene TRBD1, 6 bases. V dropped 3 bases and J dropped 7 bases, with 13 bases sitting between them. Germline CDR1 MNHEY, CDR2 SMNVEV (reference sequence). The CDR3 sequence is 14 residues long. CDR3 sequence: CASSLGGRRQPQHF. The CDR3 DNA reads TGTGCCAGCAGTTTGGGGGGGCGGCGCCAGCCCCAGCATTTT.

The count of this clone is one. V is TRBV5-1 and J is TRBJ2-7, with 9 bases identical to TRBD2. V lost 0 bases and J lost 5; bases outside the gene matches: 12. Germline loops: CDR1 SGHRS, CDR2 YFSETQ. The length of the CDR3 is 17 residues. The CDR3 region is CASSLEEIAGVSDEQYF. Written as DNA, the CDR3 is TGCGCCAGCAGCTTGGAGGAGATAGCGGGAGTTAGTGACGAGCAGTACTTC.

The J gene is TRBJ1-4, the V gene TRBV19, with D uncertain. The V gene lost 5 bases and the J gene lost 8 bases, with 21 bases spanning the gap. There are 16 residues in the CDR3. The germline V gene has CDR1 LNHDA and CDR2 SQIVND (reference sequence). CDR3 sequence (DNA): TGTGCCAGTAGTCAATCGGCGCCCGGAGTTCCAGAAAAACTGTTTTTT. It is translated as CASSQSAPGVPEKLFF. Complete variable domain (other parts from reference TRBV19 and TRBJ1-4): DGGITQSPKYLFRKEGQNVTLSCEQNLNHDAMYWYRQDPGQGLRLIYYSQIVNDFQKGDIAEGYSVSREKKESFPLTVTSAQKNPTAFYLCASSQSAPGVPEKLFFGSGTQLSVL.

This sequence joins TRBV7-9 and TRBJ1-3; D unresolved. CDR1 is SEHNR, CDR2 FQNEAQ, per germline (reference sequence). V was pared by 4 bases and J by 0 bases, with 7 bases between. The CDR3 runs 14 residues. The CDR3 sequence: CASSWSVSGNTIYF. In DNA, the CDR3 is TGTGCCAGCAGCTGGTCGGTCTCTGGAAACACCATATATTTT.

The genes are TRBV6-5 and TRBJ1-4; possibly TRBD1 for D (5 bases). CDR1 is MNHEY, CDR2 SVGAGI, per germline. The CDR3 covers 14 residues. V gave up 0 bases and J gave up 7 bases, with 9 bases separating them. This CDR3 reads CASSYSQDSEKLFF. In DNA, the CDR3 is TGTGCCAGCAGTTACTCACAAGACAGTGAAAAACTGTTTTTT.

The V call is TRBV28, the J call TRBJ1-2; 7 nucleotides align to TRBD1. CDR3 length: 14 residues. The germline V gene encodes CDR1 MDHEN and CDR2 SYDVKM. With V trimmed by 5 bases and J by 8 bases, 11 bases remained unmatched. CDR3 loop: CASSVGDSWRGYTF. The CDR3 region has the DNA TGTGCCAGCAGTGTGGGGGACAGTTGGCGAGGCTACACCTTC.

This clone was detected a few times. V usage is TRBV4-2 and J usage is TRBJ1-4, with 9 positions matching TRBD1. Trimming removed 0 bases from V and 5 bases from J; junction bases left unmatched: 1. Germline loops: CDR1 LGHNA, CDR2 YNFKEQ. The CDR3 consists of 15 residues. The CDR3: CASSQEGQGNEKLFF. The CDR3 coding sequence is TGTGCCAGCAGCCAAGAGGGACAGGGCAATGAAAAACTGTTTTTT.

The chain is built from TRBV6-1 and TRBJ2-7, with TRBD2 matching 9 bases. The CDR3 has 14 residues. V gave up 5 bases and J gave up 5 bases; unmatched junction bases: 7. Germline V gene sequence: CDR1 MNHNS, CDR2 SASEGT. Here the CDR3 reads CASSPGLAADEQYF. CDR3 DNA sequence: TGTGCCAGCAGTCCGGGACTAGCAGCGGACGAGCAGTACTTC.

This clone appeared a few times. The V and J genes are TRBV15 and TRBJ1-1, with 10 nucleotides matching TRBD1. CDR3 length: 16 residues. The V gene's germline CDR1 is LNHNV and CDR2 YYDKDF (reference sequence). V was pared by 4 bases and J by 5 bases, with 10 bases of the junction left unmatched. CDR3 bases: TGTGCCACCAGCATCCTAGGGACAGGGGTCAGGACTGAAGCTTTCTTT. This codes for CATSILGTGVRTEAFF.

The rearrangement links TRBV28 to TRBJ2-5, with D possibly TRBD1 on 6 matching bases. The DNA end is a closer match to TRBJ2-7, so the J assignment may be wrong. This CDR3 comprises 13 residues. From germline, CDR1 is MDHEN and CDR2 SYDVKM. CDR3 in amino acids: CASSQTGFNEQYF. The CDR3 nucleotides read TGTGCCAGCAGCCAAACAGGGTTCAACGAGCAGTACTTC.

The CDR3 DNA sequence: TGCGCCAGCAGCTTGGCCAAAGAGACCCAGTACTTC. It encodes CASSLAKETQYF. The chain uses TRBV5-1 and TRBJ2-5, with unresolved D. The CDR3 runs 12 residues. Germline values: CDR1 SGHRS, CDR2 YFSETQ. V lost 0 bases, J lost 3 bases, and 3 bases lay in between.

The chain uses TRBV6-5 and TRBJ1-4; 9 bases match TRBD1. Germline trimming cut 6 bases from V and 5 bases from J; bases unmatched to any gene: 4. The CDR3 has 14 amino acids. Germline assignment: CDR1 MNHEY and CDR2 SVGAGI. The CDR3 reads CASRGTGQNEKLFF. The CDR3 DNA reads TGTGCCAGCAGGGGGACAGGGCAAAATGAAAAACTGTTTTTT.

The chain carries TRBV5-1 and TRBJ2-1; 7 bases agree with TRBD1. J was trimmed by 7 bases and V by 5 bases; bases with no gene match: 12. Germline V gene data show CDR1 as SGHRS and CDR2 as YFSETQ. The CDR3 length is 15 residues. The CDR3 DNA follows: TGCGCCAGCAGTTTTACCCCCGACAGGGTTAATGAGCAGTTCTTC. Protein product: CASSFTPDRVNEQFF.

The V and J genes are TRBV18 and TRBJ1-1; 7 nucleotides align to TRBD1. Germline V gives CDR1 KGHSH, CDR2 LQKENI. This CDR3 is built from 14 residues. Trimming took 3 bases from V and 3 from J; bases not matched to a gene: 4. The CDR3 nucleotides read TGTGCCAGCTCACCGTCAGGGGGATACACTGAAGCTTTCTTT. Protein sequence: CASSPSGGYTEAFF.

The chain carries TRBV10-2 and TRBJ2-3, with a possible D match to TRBD1 (6 bases). Between the trimmed V and J ends, which lost 4 bases and 1 base, there was a span of 12 bases. The CDR3 has 15 amino acids. The germline V gene has CDR1 WSHSY and CDR2 SAAADI. For the CDR3, the DNA is TGCGCCAGCAGTGGGACAGACCTACGCACAGATACGCAGTATTTT. It codes for CASSGTDLRTDTQYF.

CDR3 sequence (DNA): TGTGCCAGCAGCTTACGTTTCGGACTAGCGGGGAACAATGAGCAGTTCTTC. Its protein is CASSLRFGLAGNNEQFF. V and J are TRBV7-2 and TRBJ2-1; 12 positions agree with TRBD2. CDR1 and CDR2 (germline): SGHTA, FQGNSA. V was clipped by 2 bases and J by 5 bases; unmatched bases: 7. This CDR3 comprises 17 residues.

V and J are TRBV2 and TRBJ1-2, with 7 bases fitting TRBD1. After removal of 6 bases from V and 0 bases from J, the junction contained 4 bases not matched to a gene. Germline loops: CDR1 SNHLY, CDR2 FYNNEI. CDR3 length: 14 residues. CDR3 region: CASSGQEANYGYTF. In DNA form, the CDR3 reads TGTGCCAGCAGCGGACAGGAAGCTAACTATGGCTACACCTTC.

The rearrangement joins TRBV7-9 to TRBJ2-7; 7 nucleotides line up with TRBD1. V shed 6 bases, J shed 6 bases, and the junction held 11 bases outside the gene matches. Per germline, CDR1 SEHNR and CDR2 FQNEAQ (reference sequence). The CDR3 contains 14 residues. In nucleotides, the CDR3 is TGTGCCAGCAGTTACAATGACAGGGACGGCGAGCAGTACTTC. This encodes CASSYNDRDGEQYF.

The chain couples TRBV7-9 to TRBJ1-1, with 7 bases that match TRBD1. Germline CDR1 and CDR2: SEHNR and FQNEAQ (reference sequence). V shed 5 bases and J 4 bases; nucleotides not matched to a gene: 10. The CDR3 is made up of 15 amino acids. The CDR3 region is CASSPRGTASTEAFF. The CDR3 DNA reads as TGTGCCAGCAGCCCGAGGGGGACAGCGTCCACTGAAGCTTTCTTT.

The rearrangement joins TRBV5-4 to TRBJ2-6; tentatively, D is TRBD2 (5 bases). The CDR3 has 15 residues. CDR1 SGHNT and CDR2 YYREEE come from the germline V gene (reference sequence). V was shortened by 4 bases and J by 0 bases, with 8 bases between the two germline ends. The DNA of the CDR3 is TGTGCCAGCAGCCCGCGGGTCTCTGGGGCCAACGTCCTGACTTTC. This sequence encodes CASSPRVSGANVLTF.

Note on this clone: Other DNA sequences from this sample encode an identical CDR3 as well. The chain joins TRBV2 to TRBJ1-6; D gene ambiguous. CDR1 is SNHLY and CDR2 is FYNNEI in the germline V gene. V lost 2 bases, J lost 7 bases, and 12 bases lay in between. The CDR3 is 15 residues long. CDR3 sequence reads: CASSEFTYGNSPLHF. The CDR3 DNA reads as TGTGCCAGCAGTGAATTCACGTACGGGAATTCACCCCTCCACTTT.

V and J are TRBV19 and TRBJ1-1; TRBD1 aligns across 8 bases. V trimming: 5 bases; J trimming: 4 bases; junction bases outside the gene matches: 9. There are 15 residues in the CDR3. The germline V gene encodes CDR1 LNHDA and CDR2 SQIVND (reference sequence). Here the CDR3 reads CASSPASDRVTEAFF. In DNA form, the CDR3 reads TGTGCCAGTAGTCCCGCCTCGGACAGGGTCACTGAAGCTTTCTTT.